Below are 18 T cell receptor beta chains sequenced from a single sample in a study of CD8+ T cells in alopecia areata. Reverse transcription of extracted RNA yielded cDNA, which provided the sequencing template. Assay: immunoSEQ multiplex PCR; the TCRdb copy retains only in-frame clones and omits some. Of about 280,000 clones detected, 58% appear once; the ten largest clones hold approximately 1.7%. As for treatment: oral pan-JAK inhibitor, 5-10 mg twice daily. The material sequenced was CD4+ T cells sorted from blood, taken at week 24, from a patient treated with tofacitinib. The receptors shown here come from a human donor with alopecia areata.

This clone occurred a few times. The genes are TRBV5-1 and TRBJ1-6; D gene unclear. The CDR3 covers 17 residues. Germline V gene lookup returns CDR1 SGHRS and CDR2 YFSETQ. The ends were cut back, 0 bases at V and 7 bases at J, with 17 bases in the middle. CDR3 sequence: CASSLALGQAGNSPLHF. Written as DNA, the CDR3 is TGCGCCAGCAGCTTGGCCCTCGGGCAGGCCGGCAATTCACCCCTCCACTTT.

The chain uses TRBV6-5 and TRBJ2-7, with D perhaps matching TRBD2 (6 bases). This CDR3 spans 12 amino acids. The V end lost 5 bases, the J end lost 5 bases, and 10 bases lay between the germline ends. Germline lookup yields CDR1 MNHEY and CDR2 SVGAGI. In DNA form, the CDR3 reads TGTGCCAGCAGTCGGGGGATGGACGAGCAGTACTTC. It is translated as CASSRGMDEQYF.

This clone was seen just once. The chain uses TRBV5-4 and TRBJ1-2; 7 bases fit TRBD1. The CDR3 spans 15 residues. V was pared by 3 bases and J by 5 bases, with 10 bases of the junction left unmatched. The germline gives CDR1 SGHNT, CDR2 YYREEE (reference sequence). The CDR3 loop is CASSSGTAPTYGYTF. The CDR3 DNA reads TGTGCCAGCAGCTCCGGGACAGCTCCAACGTATGGCTACACCTTC.

The CDR3 region has the DNA TGTGCCAGCAGTGGATCGGGGGGACCCCAAGAGACCCAGTACTTC. Encoded protein: CASSGSGGPQETQYF. The gene calls are TRBV2 and TRBJ2-5; 7 bases match TRBD2. Looked up from germline, CDR1 is SNHLY and CDR2 is FYNNEI. This CDR3 comprises 15 residues. V gave up 4 bases and J gave up 1 base; unmatched junction bases: 6. Drawing the rest from reference TRBV2 and TRBJ2-5, the complete variable domain is EPEVTQTPSHQVTQMGQEVILRCVPISNHLYFYWYRQILGQKVEFLVSFYNNEISEKSEIFDDQFSVERPDGSNFTLKIRSTKLEDSAMYFCASSGSGGPQETQYFGPGTRLLVL.

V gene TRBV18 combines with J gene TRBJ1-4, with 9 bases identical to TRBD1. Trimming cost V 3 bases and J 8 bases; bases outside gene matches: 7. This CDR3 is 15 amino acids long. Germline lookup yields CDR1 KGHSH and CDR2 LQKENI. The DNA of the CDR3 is TGTGCCAGCTCACCGCGGGACAGGGAGGCGGAAAAACTGTTTTTT. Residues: CASSPRDREAEKLFF. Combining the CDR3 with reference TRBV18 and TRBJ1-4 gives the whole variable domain NAGVMQNPRHLVRRRGQEARLRCSPMKGHSHVYWYRQLPEEGLKFMVYLQKENIIDESGMPKERFSAEFPKEGPSILRIQQVVRGDSAAYFCASSPRDREAEKLFFGSGTQLSVL.

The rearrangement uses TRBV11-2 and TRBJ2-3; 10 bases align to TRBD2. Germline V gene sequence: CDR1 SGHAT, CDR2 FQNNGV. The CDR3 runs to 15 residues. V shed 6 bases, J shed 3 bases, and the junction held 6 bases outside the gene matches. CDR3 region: CASRQRGGLTDTQYF. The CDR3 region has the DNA TGTGCCAGCAGACAGCGGGGGGGCCTGACAGATACGCAGTATTTT.

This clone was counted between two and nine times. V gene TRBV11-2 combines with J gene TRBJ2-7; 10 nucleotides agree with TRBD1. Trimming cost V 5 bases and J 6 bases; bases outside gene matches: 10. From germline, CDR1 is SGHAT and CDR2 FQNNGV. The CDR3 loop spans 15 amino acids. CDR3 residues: CASSAPGQGLGEQYF. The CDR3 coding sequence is TGTGCCAGCAGCGCACCGGGACAGGGGTTGGGCGAGCAGTACTTC.

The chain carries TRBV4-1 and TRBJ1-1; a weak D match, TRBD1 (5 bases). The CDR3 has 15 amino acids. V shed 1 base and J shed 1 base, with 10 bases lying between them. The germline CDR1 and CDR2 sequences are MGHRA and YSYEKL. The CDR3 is CASSQGQGANTEAFF. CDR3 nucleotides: TGCGCCAGCAGCCAAGGGCAGGGAGCGAACACTGAAGCTTTCTTT.

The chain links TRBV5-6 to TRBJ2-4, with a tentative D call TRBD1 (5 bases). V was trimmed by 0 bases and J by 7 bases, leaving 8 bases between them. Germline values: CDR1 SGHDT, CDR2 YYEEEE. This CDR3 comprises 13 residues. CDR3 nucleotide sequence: TGTGCCAGCAGCTTGGGACAGAGCAACATTCAGTACTTC. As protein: CASSLGQSNIQYF.

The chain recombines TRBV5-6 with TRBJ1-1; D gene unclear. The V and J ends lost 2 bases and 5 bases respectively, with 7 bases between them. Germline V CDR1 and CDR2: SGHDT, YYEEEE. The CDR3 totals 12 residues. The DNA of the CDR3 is TGTGCCAGCAGCTTCGCTAGGACTGAAGCTTTCTTT. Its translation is CASSFARTEAFF.

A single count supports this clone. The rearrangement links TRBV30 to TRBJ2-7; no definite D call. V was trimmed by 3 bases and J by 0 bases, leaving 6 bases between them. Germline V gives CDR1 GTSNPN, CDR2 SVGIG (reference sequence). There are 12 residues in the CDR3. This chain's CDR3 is CAWRSGSYEQYF. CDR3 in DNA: TGTGCCTGGAGGAGTGGCTCCTACGAGCAGTACTTC.

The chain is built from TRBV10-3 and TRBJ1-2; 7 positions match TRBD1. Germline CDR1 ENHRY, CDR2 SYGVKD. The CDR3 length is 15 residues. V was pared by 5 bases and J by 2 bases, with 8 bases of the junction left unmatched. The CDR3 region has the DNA TGTGCCATCAGTCCGGAGGGGGCAGTCAACTATGGCTACACCTTC. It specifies CAISPEGAVNYGYTF.

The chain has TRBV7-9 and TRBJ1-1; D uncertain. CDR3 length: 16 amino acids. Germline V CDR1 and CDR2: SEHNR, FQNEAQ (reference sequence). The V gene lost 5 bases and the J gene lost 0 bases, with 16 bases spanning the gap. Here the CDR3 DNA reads TGTGCCAGCAGCCCTAGCCGGCAGGTTATGAACACTGAAGCTTTCTTT. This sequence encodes CASSPSRQVMNTEAFF.

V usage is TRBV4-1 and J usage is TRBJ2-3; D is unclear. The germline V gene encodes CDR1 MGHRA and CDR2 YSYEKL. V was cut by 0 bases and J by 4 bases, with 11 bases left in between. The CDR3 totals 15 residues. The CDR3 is CASSQDGFSADTQYF. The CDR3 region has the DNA TGCGCCAGCAGCCAAGACGGGTTTTCCGCAGATACGCAGTATTTT.

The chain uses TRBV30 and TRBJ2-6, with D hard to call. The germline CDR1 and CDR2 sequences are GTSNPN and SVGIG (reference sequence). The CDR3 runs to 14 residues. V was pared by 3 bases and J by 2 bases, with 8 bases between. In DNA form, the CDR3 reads TGTGCCTGGAGATGGATTACTGGGGCCAACGTCCTGACTTTC. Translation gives CAWRWITGANVLTF.

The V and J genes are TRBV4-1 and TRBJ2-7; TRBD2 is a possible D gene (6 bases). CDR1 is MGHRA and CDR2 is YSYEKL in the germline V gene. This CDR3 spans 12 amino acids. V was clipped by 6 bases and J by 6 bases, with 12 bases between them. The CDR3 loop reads CASSRSGSEQYF. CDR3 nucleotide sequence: TGCGCCAGCAGTCGTAGCGGAAGCGAGCAGTACTTC.

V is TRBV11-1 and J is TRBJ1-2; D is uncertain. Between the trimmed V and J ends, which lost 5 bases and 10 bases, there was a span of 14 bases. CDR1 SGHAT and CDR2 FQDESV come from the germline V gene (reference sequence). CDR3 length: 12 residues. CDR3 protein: CASSPLGALYTF. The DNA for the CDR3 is TGTGCCAGCAGCCCCCTCGGCGCCCTCTACACCTTC.

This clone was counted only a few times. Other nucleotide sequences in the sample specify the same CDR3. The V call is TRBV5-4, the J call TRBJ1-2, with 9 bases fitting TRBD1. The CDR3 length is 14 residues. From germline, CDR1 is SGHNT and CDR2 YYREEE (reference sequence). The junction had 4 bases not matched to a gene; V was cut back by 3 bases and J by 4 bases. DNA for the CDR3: TGTGCCAGCAGCTGGGGACAGGGCGGCTATGGCTACACCTTC. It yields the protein CASSWGQGGYGYTF. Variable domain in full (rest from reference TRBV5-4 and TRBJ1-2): ETGVTQSPTHLIKTRGQQVTLRCSSQSGHNTVSWYQQALGQGPQFIFQYYREEENGRGNFPPRFSGLQFPNYSSELNVNALELDDSALYLCASSWGQGGYGYTFGSGTRLTVV.